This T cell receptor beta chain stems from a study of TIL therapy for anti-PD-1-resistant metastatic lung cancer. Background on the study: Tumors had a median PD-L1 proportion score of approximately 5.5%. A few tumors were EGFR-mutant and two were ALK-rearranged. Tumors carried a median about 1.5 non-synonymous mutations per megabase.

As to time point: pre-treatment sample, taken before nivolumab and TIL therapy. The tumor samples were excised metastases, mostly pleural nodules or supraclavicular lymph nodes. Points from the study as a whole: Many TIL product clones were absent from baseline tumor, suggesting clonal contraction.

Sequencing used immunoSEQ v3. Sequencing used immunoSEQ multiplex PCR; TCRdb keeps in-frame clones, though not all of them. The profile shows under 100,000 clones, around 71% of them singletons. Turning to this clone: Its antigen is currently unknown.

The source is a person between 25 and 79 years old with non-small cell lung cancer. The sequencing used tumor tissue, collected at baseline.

CDR3 in amino acids: CASSLGDRGETQYF. CDR3 in DNA: TGTGCCAGCAGCTTGGGGGACAGGGGAGAGACCCAGTACTTC. The chain employs TRBV5-6 and TRBJ2-5; 10 bases agree with TRBD1. CDR3 length: 14 residues. CDR1 is SGHDT and CDR2 is YYEEEE in the germline V gene. Trimming took 0 bases from V and 4 from J; bases not matched to a gene: 0.